This is a list of T cell receptor beta chains from one sample in a study of shared clonotypes between healthy human individuals. The repertoire was sequenced with immunoSEQ multiplex PCR; TCRdb's copy has only in-frame clones and lacks some. The sample gives a few million clones, 85% to 95% of which show up once; 0.11% to 0.15% is in the top ten. The sample taken for sequencing was naive CD4+ T cells sorted from blood. Receptors originate from a man in his late teens or twenties in good health. CDR3s include the opening cysteine and the closing phenylalanine or tryptophan. A D gene is named only where the DNA matches it firmly. Rows give clone size only sometimes, using once, few, many, or a class for an expanded clone.

J gene	V gene	D gene	clone size	CDR3 DNA	CDR3 protein
TRBJ2-7	TRBV7-3	NA	once	TGTGCCAGCAGCCCGACCCCGGGGGCGGGGGCCTTGGAGCAGTACTTC	CASSPTPGAGALEQYF
TRBJ2-7	TRBV21-1	NA	once	TGTGCCAGCAGCAAAGGGCAGGGGTTTGGGGACTACGAGCAGTACTTC	CASSKGQGFGDYEQYF
TRBJ2-5	TRBV5-1	NA	NA	TGCGCCAGCAGCTTAGACGGGGGCCAAGAGACCCAGTACTTC	CASSLDGGQETQYF
TRBJ2-7	TRBV5-4	TRBD2	NA	TGTGCCAGCAGCTACCTAGCGGGGGGGCGACTCAACGAGCAGTACTTC	CASSYLAGGRLNEQYF
TRBJ2-5	TRBV7-2	NA	NA	TGTGCCAGCAGCTTCGAACCACTTGAGACCCAGTACTTC	CASSFEPLETQYF
TRBJ2-6	TRBV5-1	NA	NA	TGCGCCAGCTCCATGGACTCTGGGGCCAACGTCCTGACTTTC	CASSMDSGANVLTF
TRBJ2-1	TRBV11-3	NA	NA	TGTGCCAGCAGCCAGGGAGGGACAGCGAGGCAGTTCTTC	CASSQGGTARQFF
TRBJ2-1	TRBV30	TRBD1	once	TGTGCCTGGGGTACAGGGGGGACTTGGGAGCAGTTCTTC	CAWGTGGTWEQFF
TRBJ1-1	TRBV29-1	NA	few	TGCAGCGCCCAGGGGATGAACACTGAAGCTTTCTTT	CSAQGMNTEAFF
TRBJ2-2	TRBV4-3	NA	NA	TGCGCCAGCAGCCTAGAGGAGGGTGGCGGGGAGCTGTTTTTT	CASSLEEGGGELFF
TRBJ1-2	TRBV2	NA	NA	TGTGCCAGCAGTACCCGGGGCAGCGGGTATGGCTACACCTTC	CASSTRGSGYGYTF
TRBJ1-3	TRBV19	NA	NA	TGTGCCAGTAGTCTCCTCACAGGGAAGACTGGAAACACCATATATTTT	CASSLLTGKTGNTIYF
TRBJ1-1	TRBV11-2	NA	NA	TGTGCCAGTGTCTCTGGCCGTTACACTGAAGCTTTCTTT	CASVSGRYTEAFF
TRBJ1-5	TRBV5-6	TRBD1	NA	TGTGCCAGCAGCCTAGGACAGGTTACTATACAGCCCCAGCATTTT	CASSLGQVTIQPQHF
TRBJ2-6	TRBV5-4	NA	NA	TGTGCCAGCAGCTTCTCAGACTCTGGGGCCAACGTCCTGACTTTC	CASSFSDSGANVLTF
TRBJ2-5	TRBV5-1	NA	NA	TGCGCCAGCAGCTTGGCCAACCCGGCGGAGACCCAGTACTTC	CASSLANPAETQYF
TRBJ1-2	TRBV5-1	NA	NA	TGCGCCAGCAGCTTGGACCTTGATACTCGGACGGCCTATGGCTACACCTTC	CASSLDLDTRTAYGYTF
TRBJ1-2	TRBV7-8	NA	NA	TGTGCCAGCAGCTTAGCACCCAGCTCCTATGGCTACACCTTC	CASSLAPSSYGYTF
TRBJ1-2	TRBV20-1	NA	NA	TGCAGTGCTAGAGCTGTTGGCTACACCTTC	CSARAVGYTF
TRBJ2-2	TRBV2	TRBD1	NA	TGTGCCTCAAAGAGGGGGCAACAGGTGAGGGGGAACACCGGGGAGCTGTTTTTT	CASKRGQQVRGNTGELFF
TRBJ2-1	TRBV5-1	TRBD1	NA	TGCGCCAGCAGCCCGAATCCGACCGGGACAGGGGAGAATGAGCAGTTCTTC	CASSPNPTGTGENEQFF
TRBJ1-2	TRBV28	TRBD1	NA	TGTGCCAGCAGTTCCGGGACAGCGTATGGCTACACCTTC	CASSSGTAYGYTF
TRBJ2-2	TRBV6-6	TRBD2	NA	TGTGCCAGCAGCCTTCTAGCGGGGGGCGCCGGGGAGCTGTTTTTT	CASSLLAGGAGELFF
TRBJ2-3	TRBV6-1	TRBD1	NA	TGTGCCAGCAGCAGACAGGGGGCAGGCACAGATACGCAGTATTTT	CASSRQGAGTDTQYF